The 20 T cell receptor beta chains listed next were all sequenced from one sample in a study of identical twins. Each CDR3 protein is one row after TCRdb ran MiXCR on the 5' RACE reads. Of about 890,000 distinct CDR3 sequences listed, 10% to 15% are singletons. These data were also reused for a study on yellow fever vaccine responses in identical twins.

The sequenced sample was PBMCs. The origin of the receptors is a woman aged 18 to 35 in good health.

CDR3 bases: TGTGCCACCAGCAACCGGGCCCGGGGTGCAGATACGCAGTATTTT. This encodes CATSNRARGADTQYF. The chain is built from TRBV15 and TRBJ2-3; TRBD2 might be the D (5 bases). This CDR3 contains 15 residues. V was cut by 4 bases and J by 4 bases, with 15 bases left in between. Germline V gene sequence: CDR1 LNHNV, CDR2 YYDKDF (reference sequence).

This clonotype was counted ten times or more. This sequence joins TRBV28 and TRBJ2-5; 7 bases are a match to TRBD1. The CDR3 contains 14 residues. With 6 bases clipped from V and 3 bases from J, the junction kept 7 bases outside the gene matches. Looked up from germline, CDR1 is MDHEN and CDR2 is SYDVKM. CDR3 DNA sequence: TGTGCCAGCAGCCGAACCGACAGGGAAGAGACCCAGTACTTC. Translation: CASSRTDREETQYF.

In its sample, this clonotype was seen a few times. The chain uses TRBV20-1 and TRBJ2-5; D possibly corresponds to TRBD2 (6 bases). V was cut by 8 bases and J by 3 bases, with 16 bases left in between. Germline CDR1 DFQATT, CDR2 SNEGSKA (reference sequence). The CDR3 consists of 13 residues. The CDR3 reads CSWGRSFEETQYF. For the CDR3, the DNA is TGCAGTTGGGGGAGGAGCTTCGAAGAGACCCAGTACTTC.

The table lists this clonotype with a few counts. This chain joins TRBV3-1 and TRBJ2-7; D is perhaps TRBD2 (6 bases). V was cut by 0 bases and J by 0 bases, with 9 bases left in between. This CDR3 spans 15 amino acids. CDR1 and CDR2 from the germline V gene are LGHDT and YNNKEL (reference sequence). The CDR3 loop is CASSQESSDSYEQYF. The CDR3 coding sequence is TGTGCCAGCAGCCAAGAGTCTAGCGACTCCTACGAGCAGTACTTC.

This clonotype was recorded many times. V and J are TRBV7-7 and TRBJ2-2; 8 positions match TRBD1. J was trimmed by 1 base and V by 4 bases; bases with no gene match: 2. This CDR3 is built from 15 residues. The V gene's germline CDR1 is SSHAT and CDR2 FNYEAQ (reference sequence). The CDR3 sequence: CASSSGGLNTGELFF. For the CDR3, the DNA is TGTGCCAGCAGCTCAGGGGGCTTGAACACCGGGGAGCTGTTTTTT.

This clonotype was observed a few times. The chain joins TRBV7-9 to TRBJ2-5; weak D call: TRBD2 (5 bases). V was clipped by 4 bases and J by 2 bases, with 11 bases between them. The germline CDR1 and CDR2 sequences are SEHNR and FQNEAQ (reference sequence). The CDR3 has 14 amino acids. The DNA of the CDR3 is TGTGCCAGCAGCTCCGGACTGGAACAAGAGACCCAGTACTTC. It is translated as CASSSGLEQETQYF.

This clonotype was observed many times. The gene calls are TRBV7-9 and TRBJ1-2; TRBD1 matches 12 bases. The CDR3 runs 15 residues. Unmatched junction bases numbered 3, after V lost 5 bases and J lost 2 bases. Germline V CDR1 and CDR2: SEHNR, FQNEAQ (reference sequence). The CDR3 spells CASSLGQGANYGYTF. The CDR3 DNA follows: TGTGCCAGCAGCCTGGGACAGGGGGCGAACTATGGCTACACCTTC.

This sequence joins TRBV29-1 and TRBJ2-3, with 12 positions matching TRBD1. Germline V gene sequence: CDR1 SQVTM, CDR2 ANQGSEA. The CDR3 is 15 amino acids. The trim removed 5 bases at V and 3 bases at J, leaving 6 bases unmatched. CDR3 in amino acids: CSVTGQGARTDTQYF. The CDR3 nucleotides are TGCAGCGTTACGGGACAGGGGGCACGGACAGATACGCAGTATTTT.

In its sample, this clonotype was seen a few times. The chain uses TRBV2 and TRBJ1-6; D gene ambiguous. The V gene's germline CDR1 is SNHLY and CDR2 FYNNEI. V was trimmed by 3 bases and J by 7 bases, leaving 13 bases between them. This CDR3 contains 15 residues. In DNA, the CDR3 is TGTGCCAGCAGTGAGCCCCCGGAAGGGAATTCACCCCTCCACTTT. Its protein product is CASSEPPEGNSPLHF.

This clonotype was detected only a few times. The rearrangement links TRBV6-6 to TRBJ1-3; a possible D gene is TRBD1 (5 bases). Germline V gene data show CDR1 as MNHNY and CDR2 as SVGAGI (reference sequence). V lost 8 bases and J lost 1, with 9 bases in between. The CDR3 totals 13 residues. DNA for the CDR3: TGTGCCAGCGGTCAGGGATCTGGAAACACCATATATTTT. Amino acid sequence: CASGQGSGNTIYF.

The chain employs TRBV12-3 or TRBV12-4 and TRBJ2-1; 12 bases fit TRBD2. This CDR3 has 14 residues. Trimming at V came to 6 bases and at J to 8 bases, leaving 5 bases not matched to a gene. The CDR3 loop is CASRTSGRIYEQFF. In nucleotides, the CDR3 is TGTGCCAGCAGAACTAGCGGGAGGATCTATGAGCAGTTCTTC.

V and J are TRBV20-1 and TRBJ2-3; D call uncertain. CDR1 and CDR2 from the germline V gene are DFQATT and SNEGSKA (reference sequence). The CDR3 loop spans 15 amino acids. V lost 4 bases and J 0 bases, leaving 14 bases between the germline ends. The CDR3 DNA reads as TGCAGTGCTACCCGGGTGGTGGGTAGCACAGATACGCAGTATTTT. It codes for CSATRVVGSTDTQYF.

This chain joins TRBV11-2 and TRBJ2-1, with a tentative D call TRBD2 (7 bases). This CDR3 comprises 15 residues. Looked up from germline, CDR1 is SGHAT and CDR2 is FQNNGV. V dropped 3 bases and J dropped 6 bases, with 15 bases sitting between them. The CDR3 DNA is TGTGCCAGCAGCTTTGGGGGGGGGCCCCTCAATGAGCAGTTCTTC. Protein product: CASSFGGGPLNEQFF.

The chain uses TRBV24-1 and TRBJ2-5; TRBD2 is a possible D gene (5 bases). V was shortened by 5 bases and J by 5 bases, with 11 bases between the two germline ends. Germline loops: CDR1 KGHDR, CDR2 SFDVKD. The CDR3 is 13 amino acids. CDR3 loop: CATSGPRGETQYF. Written as DNA, the CDR3 is TGTGCCACCAGTGGTCCTCGCGGGGAGACCCAGTACTTC.

The V gene is TRBV10-3, the J gene TRBJ2-7, with 15 bases fitting TRBD2. CDR1 is ENHRY and CDR2 is SYGVKD in the germline V gene. The CDR3 sequence is 15 residues long. The junction had 1 base not matched to a gene; V was cut back by 3 bases and J by 4 bases. CDR3 in amino acids: CAISEGLAGGYEQYF. As DNA, the CDR3 is TGTGCCATCAGTGAAGGACTAGCGGGAGGGTACGAGCAGTACTTC.

This clonotype was counted between two and nine times. The chain joins TRBV5-1 to TRBJ1-1, with D tentatively TRBD1 (6 bases). Per the germline V gene, CDR1 is SGHRS and CDR2 is YFSETQ. The CDR3 contains 15 residues. Deletions cut 0 bases from V and 5 bases from J, with 14 bases between. In DNA form, the CDR3 reads TGCGCCAGCAGCTTGGATCGGGGGGCGGCTACTGAAGCTTTCTTT. This encodes CASSLDRGAATEAFF.

The chain joins TRBV18 to TRBJ1-2, with D perhaps matching TRBD1 (5 bases). Germline values: CDR1 KGHSH, CDR2 LQKENI. The CDR3 has 16 amino acids. V dropped 1 base and J dropped 3 bases, with 15 bases sitting between them. Here the CDR3 reads CASSPQFRGSHYGYTF. CDR3 bases: TGTGCCAGCTCACCACAGTTCCGGGGCTCCCACTATGGCTACACCTTC.

In its sample, this clonotype was seen a few times. The J gene is TRBJ2-5, the V gene TRBV20-1, with D uncertain. Germline V gene lookup returns CDR1 DFQATT and CDR2 SNEGSKA (reference sequence). V was cut by 3 bases and J by 3 bases, with 11 bases left in between. The CDR3 is 13 residues long. The CDR3 is CSARAPDKETQYF. The CDR3 DNA is TGCAGTGCTAGGGCCCCCGATAAAGAGACCCAGTACTTC.

This clonotype was seen more than once but under ten times. The chain carries TRBV5-1 and TRBJ2-3; TRBD2 agrees at 7 bases. The ends lost 6 bases at V and 4 bases at J; junction bases unmatched: 8. The germline gives CDR1 SGHRS, CDR2 YFSETQ. CDR3 length equals 14 residues. CDR3 in DNA: TGCGCCAGCAAGACGGGGGGTGATGCAGATACGCAGTATTTT. It yields the protein CASKTGGDADTQYF.

CDR3: CASSQVAGGTEAFF. CDR3 DNA: TGCGCCAGCAGCCAAGTGGCAGGGGGTACTGAAGCTTTCTTT. This chain joins TRBV4-1 and TRBJ1-1; 7 nucleotides match TRBD1. CDR3 length: 14 residues. Per the germline V gene, CDR1 is MGHRA and CDR2 is YSYEKL. Trimming cost V 1 base and J 5 bases; bases outside gene matches: 4.